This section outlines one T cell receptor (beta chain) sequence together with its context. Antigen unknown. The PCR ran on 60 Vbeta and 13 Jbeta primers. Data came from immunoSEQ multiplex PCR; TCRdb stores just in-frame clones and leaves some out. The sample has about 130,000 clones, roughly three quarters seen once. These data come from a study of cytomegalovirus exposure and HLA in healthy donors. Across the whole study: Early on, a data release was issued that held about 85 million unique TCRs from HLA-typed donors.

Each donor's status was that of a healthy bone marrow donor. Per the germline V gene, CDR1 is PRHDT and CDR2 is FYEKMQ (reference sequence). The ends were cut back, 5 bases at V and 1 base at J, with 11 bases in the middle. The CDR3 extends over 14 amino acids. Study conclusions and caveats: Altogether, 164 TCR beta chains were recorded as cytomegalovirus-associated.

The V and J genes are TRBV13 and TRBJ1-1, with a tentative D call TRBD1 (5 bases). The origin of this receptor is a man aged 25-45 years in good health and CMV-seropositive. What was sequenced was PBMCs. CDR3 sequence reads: CASSRDSPNTEAFF. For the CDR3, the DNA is TGTGCCAGCAGCCGCGACAGCCCGAACACTGAAGCTTTCTTT.